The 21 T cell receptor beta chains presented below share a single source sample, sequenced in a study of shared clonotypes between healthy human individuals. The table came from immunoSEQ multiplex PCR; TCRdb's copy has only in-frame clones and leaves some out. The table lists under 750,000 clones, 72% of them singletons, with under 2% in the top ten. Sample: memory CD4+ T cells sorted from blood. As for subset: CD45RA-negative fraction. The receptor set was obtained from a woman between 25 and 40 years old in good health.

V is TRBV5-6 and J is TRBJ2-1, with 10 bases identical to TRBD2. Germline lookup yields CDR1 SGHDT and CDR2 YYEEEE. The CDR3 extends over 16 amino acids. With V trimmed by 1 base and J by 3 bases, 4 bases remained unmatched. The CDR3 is CASSLRASGSYNEQFF. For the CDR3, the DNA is TGTGCCAGCAGCTTGCGCGCTAGCGGGAGCTACAATGAGCAGTTCTTC.

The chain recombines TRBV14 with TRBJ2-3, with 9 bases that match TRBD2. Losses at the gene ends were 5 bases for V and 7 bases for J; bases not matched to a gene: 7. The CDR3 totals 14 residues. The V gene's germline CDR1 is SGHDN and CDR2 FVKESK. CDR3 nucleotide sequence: TGTGCCAGCAGCAATAGCGGGAGTGCACATACGCAGTATTTT. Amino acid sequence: CASSNSGSAHTQYF.

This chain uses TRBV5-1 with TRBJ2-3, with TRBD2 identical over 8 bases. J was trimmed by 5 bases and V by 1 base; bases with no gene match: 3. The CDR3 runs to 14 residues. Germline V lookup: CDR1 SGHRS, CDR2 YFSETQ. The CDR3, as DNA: TGCGCCAGCAGCTTGCCCGGGAGGGGAGATACGCAGTATTTT. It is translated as CASSLPGRGDTQYF.

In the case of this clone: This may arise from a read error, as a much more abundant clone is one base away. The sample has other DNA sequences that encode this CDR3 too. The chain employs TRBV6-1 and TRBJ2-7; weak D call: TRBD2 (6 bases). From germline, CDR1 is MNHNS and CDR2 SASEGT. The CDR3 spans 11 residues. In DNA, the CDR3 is TGTGCCAGCAGTCCTGGGGGGAGACAGTACTTT. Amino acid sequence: CASSPGGRQYF.

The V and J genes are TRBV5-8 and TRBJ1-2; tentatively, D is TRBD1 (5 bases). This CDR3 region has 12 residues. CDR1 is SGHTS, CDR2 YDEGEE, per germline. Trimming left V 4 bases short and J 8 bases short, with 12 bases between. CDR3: CASSPRVRGYTF. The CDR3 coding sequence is TGTGCCAGCAGCCCCAGGGTTCGCGGCTACACCTTC.

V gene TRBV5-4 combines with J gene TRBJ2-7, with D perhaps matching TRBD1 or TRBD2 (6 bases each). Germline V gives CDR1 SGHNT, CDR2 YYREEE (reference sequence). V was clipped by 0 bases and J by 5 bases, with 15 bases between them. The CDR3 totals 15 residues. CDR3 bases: TGTGCCAGCAGCTTGGCCGGGGCCGGGGGCCACGAGCAGTACTTC. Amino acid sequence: CASSLAGAGGHEQYF.

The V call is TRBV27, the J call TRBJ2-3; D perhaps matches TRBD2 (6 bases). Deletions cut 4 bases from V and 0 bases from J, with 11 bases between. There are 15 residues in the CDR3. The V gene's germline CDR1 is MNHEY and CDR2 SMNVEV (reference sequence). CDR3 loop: CASSYLALSTDTQYF. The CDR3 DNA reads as TGTGCCAGCAGTTACCTAGCGTTGAGCACAGATACGCAGTATTTT.

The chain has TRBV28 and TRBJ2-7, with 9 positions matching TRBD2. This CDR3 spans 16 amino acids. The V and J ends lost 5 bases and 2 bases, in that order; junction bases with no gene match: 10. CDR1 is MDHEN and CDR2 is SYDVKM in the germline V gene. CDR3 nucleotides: TGTGCCAGCAGTCGCACCCATAGCGGGAGTACCTACGAGCAGTACTTC. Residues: CASSRTHSGSTYEQYF.

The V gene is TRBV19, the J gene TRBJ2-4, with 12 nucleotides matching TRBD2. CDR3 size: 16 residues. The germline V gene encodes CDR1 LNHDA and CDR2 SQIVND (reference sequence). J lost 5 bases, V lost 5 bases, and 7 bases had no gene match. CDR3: CASSLKLAGGQNIQYF. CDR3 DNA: TGTGCCAGTAGTCTCAAACTAGCGGGAGGTCAAAACATTCAGTACTTC.

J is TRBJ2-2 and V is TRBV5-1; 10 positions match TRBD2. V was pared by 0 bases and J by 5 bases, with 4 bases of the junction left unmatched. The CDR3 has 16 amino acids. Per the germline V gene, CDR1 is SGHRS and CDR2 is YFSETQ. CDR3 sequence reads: CASSLAVAGGTGELFF. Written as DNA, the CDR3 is TGCGCCAGCAGCTTGGCAGTAGCGGGAGGTACCGGGGAGCTGTTTTTT.

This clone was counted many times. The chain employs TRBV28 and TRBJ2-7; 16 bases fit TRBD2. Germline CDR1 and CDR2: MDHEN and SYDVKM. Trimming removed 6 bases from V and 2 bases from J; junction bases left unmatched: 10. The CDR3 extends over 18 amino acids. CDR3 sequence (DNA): TGTGCCAGCAGCCTTTTCGGGACTAGCGGGAGGGCCACCTACGAGCAGTACTTC. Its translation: CASSLFGTSGRATYEQYF. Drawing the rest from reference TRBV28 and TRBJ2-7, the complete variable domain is DVKVTQSSRYLVKRTGEKVFLECVQDMDHENMFWYRQDPGLGLRLIYFSYDVKMKEKGDIPEGYSVSREKKERFSLILESASTNQTSMYLCASSLFGTSGRATYEQYFGPGTRLTVT.

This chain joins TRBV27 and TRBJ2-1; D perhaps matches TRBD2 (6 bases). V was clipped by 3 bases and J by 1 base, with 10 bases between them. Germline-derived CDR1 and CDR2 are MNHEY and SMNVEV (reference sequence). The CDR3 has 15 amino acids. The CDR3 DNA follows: TGTGCCAGCAGTTTCAAGGGAGGATCCTACAATGAGCAGTTCTTC. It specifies CASSFKGGSYNEQFF.

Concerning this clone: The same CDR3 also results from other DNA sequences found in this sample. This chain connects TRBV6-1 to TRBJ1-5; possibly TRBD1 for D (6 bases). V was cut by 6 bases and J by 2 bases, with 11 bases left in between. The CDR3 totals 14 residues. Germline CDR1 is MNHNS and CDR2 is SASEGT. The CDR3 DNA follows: TGTGCCAGCAGCGAACAGGGTGGCAATCAGCCCCAGCATTTT. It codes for CASSEQGGNQPQHF.

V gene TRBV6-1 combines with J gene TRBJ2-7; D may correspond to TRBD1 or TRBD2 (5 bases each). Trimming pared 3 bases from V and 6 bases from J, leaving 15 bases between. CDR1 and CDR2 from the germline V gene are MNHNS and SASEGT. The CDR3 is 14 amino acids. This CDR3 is CASSDLGERSEQYF. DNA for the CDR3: TGTGCCAGCAGTGATTTGGGGGAGAGGTCCGAGCAGTACTTC.

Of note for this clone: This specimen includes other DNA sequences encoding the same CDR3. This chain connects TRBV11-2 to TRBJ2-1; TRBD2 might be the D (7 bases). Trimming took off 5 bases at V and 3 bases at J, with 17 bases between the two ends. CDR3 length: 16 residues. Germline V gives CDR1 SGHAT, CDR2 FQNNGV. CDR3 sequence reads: CASSLGGLAVYNEQFF. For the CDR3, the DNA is TGTGCCAGCAGCCTTGGGGGGCTAGCGGTCTACAATGAGCAGTTCTTC.

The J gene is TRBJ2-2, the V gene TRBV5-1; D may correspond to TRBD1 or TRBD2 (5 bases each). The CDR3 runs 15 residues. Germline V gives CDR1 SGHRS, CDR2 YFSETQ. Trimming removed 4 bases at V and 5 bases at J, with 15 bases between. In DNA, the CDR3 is TGCGCCAGCAGCGAAGGGACCGCACCAACCGGGGAGCTGTTTTTT. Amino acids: CASSEGTAPTGELFF.

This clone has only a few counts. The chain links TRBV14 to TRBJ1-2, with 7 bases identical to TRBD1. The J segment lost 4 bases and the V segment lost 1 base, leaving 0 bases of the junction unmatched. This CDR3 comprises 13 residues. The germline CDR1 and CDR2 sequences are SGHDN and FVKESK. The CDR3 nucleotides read TGTGCCAGCAGCCAAGGACAGGGCTATGGCTACACCTTC. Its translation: CASSQGQGYGYTF.

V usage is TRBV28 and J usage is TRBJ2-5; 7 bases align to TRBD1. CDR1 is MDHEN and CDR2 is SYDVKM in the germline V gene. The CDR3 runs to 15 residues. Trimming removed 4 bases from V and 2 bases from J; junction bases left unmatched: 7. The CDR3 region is CASSSPGQAQETQYF. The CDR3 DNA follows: TGTGCCAGCAGTTCCCCCGGACAGGCACAAGAGACCCAGTACTTC.

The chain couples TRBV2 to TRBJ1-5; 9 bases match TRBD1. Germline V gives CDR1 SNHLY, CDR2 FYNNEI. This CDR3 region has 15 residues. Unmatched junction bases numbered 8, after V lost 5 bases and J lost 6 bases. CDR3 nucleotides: TGTGCCAGCAGTCCTACAGGGGGCGCGGGTCAGCCCCAGCATTTT. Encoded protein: CASSPTGGAGQPQHF.

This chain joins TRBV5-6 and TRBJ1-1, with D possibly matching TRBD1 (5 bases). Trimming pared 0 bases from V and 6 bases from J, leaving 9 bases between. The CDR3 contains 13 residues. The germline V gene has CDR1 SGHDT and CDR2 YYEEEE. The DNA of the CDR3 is TGTGCCAGCAGCTTGGTTCGAGGGGCTGAAGCTTTCTTT. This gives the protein CASSLVRGAEAFF.

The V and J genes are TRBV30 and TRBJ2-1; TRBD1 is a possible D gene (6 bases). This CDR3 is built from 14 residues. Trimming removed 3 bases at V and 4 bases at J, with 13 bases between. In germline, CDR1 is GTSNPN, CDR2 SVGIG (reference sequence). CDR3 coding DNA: TGTGCCTGGAGCGGGACAAGGGGTTACAATGAGCAGTTCTTC. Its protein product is CAWSGTRGYNEQFF.